This T cell receptor beta chain is from a study of beta chain features in type 1 diabetes. The whole isolated RNA underwent reverse transcription, so sequencing captured expressed TCRB transcripts. Libraries were prepared by immunoSEQ multiplex PCR; TCRdb keeps only in-frame clonotypes and omits some of them. The repertoire has about 290,000 clones, 7.5% to 9.5% of them found once; the top ten carry roughly 1%. The CDR3 is 15 residues long. Germline CDR1 reads SGDLS; CDR2 reads YYNGEE. V was pared by 0 bases and J by 7 bases, with 16 bases between. V usage is TRBV9 and J usage is TRBJ1-2; D call uncertain. This receptor was identified in a woman in her late teens or twenties in good health. Sequencing input: central memory CD4+ T cells from blood. CDR3 nucleotides: TGTGCCAGCAGCGTAGAAAATCAACTGGGTGGTGGCTACACCTTC. This codes for CASSVENQLGGGYTF.